This entry lists 19 T cell receptor beta chains sequenced from one sample in a study of blood T cell repertoires in COVID-19 (dated by TCRdb to 2020 to 2022). Library method: the immunoSEQ multiplex PCR assay. Entries here come from immuneACCESS through TCRdb and include only in-frame sequences with V and J called. Some clones fail to appear in such tables; in the studies checked, an unresolved V gene covers under half of the shortfall, and the cause of the remainder is unknown. The sample profile shows about 150,000 clones; 80% to 90% of them were found once. Jointly, the top ten make up about 15% of the sample. The sequencing sample was made of peripheral blood. These TCRs come from a woman aged 40 to 50 with acute or convalescent COVID-19.

This clone was seen only once. The V gene is TRBV5-1, the J gene TRBJ2-7; no reliable D call. The CDR3 contains 11 residues. Trimming removed 1 base from V and 5 bases from J, with 4 bases in between. Germline assignment: CDR1 SGHRS and CDR2 YFSETQ. The CDR3 DNA reads as TGCGCCAGCAGCTTGCGGGACGAGCAGTACTTC. Translating it yields CASSLRDEQYF.

The J gene is TRBJ2-4, the V gene TRBV2, with a tentative D call TRBD2 (6 bases). Trimming took 7 bases from V and 3 from J, leaving 16 bases between them. Germline CDR1 SNHLY, CDR2 FYNNEI. The CDR3 has 15 amino acids. Written as DNA, the CDR3 is TGTGCCAGCAAATTAGGCGGGGTCGGCAAAAACATTCAGTACTTC. Amino acids: CASKLGGVGKNIQYF.

The V call is TRBV7-9, the J call TRBJ1-2; 7 nucleotides align to TRBD1. Germline-derived CDR1 and CDR2 are SEHNR and FQNEAQ (reference sequence). The ends lost 1 base at V and 12 bases at J; junction bases unmatched: 5. There are 12 residues in the CDR3. CDR3 nucleotide sequence: TGTGCCAGCAGCTTAGAGTACAGGGGTGACACCTTC. Protein sequence: CASSLEYRGDTF.

This clone was seen more than once but under ten times. V and J are TRBV19 and TRBJ2-1; 7 positions agree with TRBD2. The CDR3 is 15 amino acids. Germline CDR1 and CDR2: LNHDA and SQIVND (reference sequence). After removal of 7 bases from V and 5 bases from J, the junction contained 11 bases not matched to a gene. The CDR3 nucleotides read TGTGCCAGTAACTCGTGGCGGGAGACTAACAATGAGCAGTTCTTC. Its translation is CASNSWRETNNEQFF.

The chain uses TRBV18 and TRBJ1-5, with TRBD1 matching 12 bases. This CDR3 is 16 amino acids long. The V gene's germline CDR1 is KGHSH and CDR2 LQKENI. The trim removed 2 bases at V and 6 bases at J, leaving 5 bases unmatched. For the CDR3, the DNA is TGTGCCAGCTCACCAGGGGACAGGGGGCTGGGTCAGCCCCAGCATTTT. Protein: CASSPGDRGLGQPQHF. The full variable domain, its missing parts supplied by reference TRBV18 and TRBJ1-5, is NAGVMQNPRHLVRRRGQEARLRCSPMKGHSHVYWYRQLPEEGLKFMVYLQKENIIDESGMPKERFSAEFPKEGPSILRIQQVVRGDSAAYFCASSPGDRGLGQPQHFGDGTRLSIL.

This clone is a singleton in its sample. The V gene is TRBV11-3, the J gene TRBJ2-7, with D possibly matching TRBD1 (6 bases). Between the trimmed V and J ends, which lost 5 bases and 4 bases, there was a span of 9 bases. The CDR3 runs 12 residues. Germline values: CDR1 SGHNT, CDR2 YENEEA. The DNA for the CDR3 is TGTGCCAGCAGCCCGACAGGATACGAGCAGTACTTC. As protein: CASSPTGYEQYF.

CDR3: CASSQVNRGFFSSGANVLTF. Written as DNA, the CDR3 is TGTGCCAGCAGCCAAGTGAACAGGGGATTCTTCAGCTCTGGGGCCAACGTCCTGACTTTC. The chain carries TRBV4-2 and TRBJ2-6; 7 nucleotides agree with TRBD1. The trim removed 1 base at V and 0 bases at J, leaving 12 bases unmatched. Germline CDR1 reads LGHNA; CDR2 reads YNFKEQ. The length of the CDR3 is 20 residues.

The chain uses TRBV29-1 and TRBJ2-2; TRBD1 is a possible D gene (6 bases). The CDR3 totals 15 residues. Germline-derived CDR1 and CDR2 are SQVTM and ANQGSEA. V lost 4 bases, J lost 1 base, and 13 bases lay in between. In DNA, the CDR3 is TGCAGCGTTGGACAGGCTGTTGAGAACACCGGGGAGCTGTTTTTT. It yields the protein CSVGQAVENTGELFF.

In this sample, this clone turned up once. This chain connects TRBV1 to TRBJ1-1; no check of the table's D call, TRBD1, against the DNA was made. TRBV1 is shown as a pseudogene. The CDR3 sequence is 18 residues long. Here the CDR3 reads CTSSQDSLQGTPVAEAFF. In nucleotides, the CDR3 is TGCACCAGCAGCCAAGATAGTCTTCAGGGGACCCCTGTGGCTGAAGCTTTCTTT.

The chain joins TRBV11-2 to TRBJ2-7; TRBD1 aligns across 9 bases. The J segment lost 7 bases and the V segment lost 5 bases, leaving 9 bases of the junction unmatched. Germline CDR1 SGHAT, CDR2 FQNNGV. The CDR3 has 14 amino acids. CDR3 amino acids: CASSDRNRGPEQYF. In DNA form, the CDR3 reads TGTGCCAGCAGCGATCGGAACAGGGGGCCGGAGCAGTACTTC.

The V gene is TRBV7-2, the J gene TRBJ2-7, with 8 bases fitting TRBD2. The CDR3 has 15 residues. The V and J ends lost 2 bases and 3 bases, in that order; junction bases with no gene match: 6. CDR1 and CDR2 (germline): SGHTA, FQGNSA. The CDR3 reads CASSLSREGLYEQYF. CDR3 bases: TGTGCCAGCAGCTTATCCCGGGAGGGCCTCTACGAGCAGTACTTC.

The V and J genes are TRBV7-9 and TRBJ2-5; 7 bases are shared with TRBD2. Looked up from germline, CDR1 is SEHNR and CDR2 is FQNEAQ (reference sequence). V lost 7 bases, J lost 3 bases, and 11 bases stayed unmatched. The CDR3 is made up of 15 amino acids. This chain's CDR3 is CASTRWQGGEETQYF. DNA for the CDR3: TGTGCCAGCACTCGTTGGCAGGGAGGGGAAGAGACCCAGTACTTC.

The rearrangement joins TRBV27 to TRBJ2-3; 7 bases match TRBD1. This CDR3 contains 16 residues. Germline assignment: CDR1 MNHEY and CDR2 SMNVEV (reference sequence). V shed 4 bases and J 1 base; nucleotides not matched to a gene: 8. The CDR3 here is CASSYATGARTDTQYF. CDR3 in DNA: TGTGCCAGCAGTTACGCCACAGGGGCCCGCACAGATACGCAGTATTTT.

This chain uses TRBV28 with TRBJ2-2; D not certain. CDR1 MDHEN and CDR2 SYDVKM come from the germline V gene. The ends were cut back, 3 bases at V and 1 base at J, with 6 bases in the middle. CDR3 length: 14 residues. CDR3 DNA: TGTGCCAGCAGTTTCGTACAGAACACCGGGGAGCTGTTTTTT. It translates to CASSFVQNTGELFF.

CDR3 protein: CASSRTSSTGELFF. The CDR3 bases are TGTGCCAGCAGCCGGACTAGTTCCACCGGGGAGCTGTTTTTT. The chain employs TRBV3-1 (or the pseudogene TRBV3-2) and TRBJ2-2, with TRBD2 matching over 7 bases. Germline V CDR1 and CDR2: LGHDT, YNNKEL (reference sequence). The CDR3 runs to 14 residues. J was trimmed by 4 bases and V by 4 bases; bases with no gene match: 3.

V and J are TRBV5-6 and TRBJ1-6; D is unresolved. Between the trimmed V and J ends, which lost 4 bases and 8 bases, there was a span of 19 bases. This CDR3 has 16 amino acids. Germline V gene lookup returns CDR1 SGHDT and CDR2 YYEEEE. The CDR3 sequence: CASSPSRRGMDSPLHF. CDR3 nucleotide sequence: TGTGCCAGCAGCCCCTCGCGTAGAGGGATGGATTCACCCCTCCACTTT.

The chain recombines TRBV7-7 with TRBJ2-3; D is unclear. The CDR3 contains 14 residues. Trimming left V 0 bases short and J 6 bases short, with 10 bases between. CDR1 is SSHAT, CDR2 FNYEAQ, per germline (reference sequence). Here the CDR3 reads CASSLARLGDTQYF. In DNA, the CDR3 is TGTGCCAGCAGCTTAGCGAGACTCGGGGATACGCAGTATTTT. The entire variable domain, with the rest obtained from reference TRBV7-7 and TRBJ2-3, is as follows: GAGVSQSPRYKVTKRGQDVTLRCDPISSHATLYWYQQALGQGPEFLTYFNYEAQPDKSGLPSDRFSAERPEGSISTLTIQRTEQRDSAMYRCASSLARLGDTQYFGPGTRLTVL.

There are a few counts of this clone. The chain has TRBV27 and TRBJ1-6; tentatively, D is TRBD1 (6 bases). The CDR3 has 18 residues. CDR1 is MNHEY, CDR2 SMNVEV, per germline (reference sequence). V was shortened by 2 bases and J by 6 bases, with 20 bases between the two germline ends. The CDR3 here is CASSLRREGPRGNSPLHF. The CDR3 DNA is TGTGCCAGCAGTTTACGTAGGGAGGGGCCCAGGGGTAATTCACCCCTCCACTTT.

This chain joins TRBV7-9 and TRBJ2-1; D possibly corresponds to TRBD1 (5 bases). CDR1 and CDR2 (germline): SEHNR, FQNEAQ (reference sequence). The CDR3 extends over 12 amino acids. V lost 4 bases to trimming and J lost 14 bases, with 15 bases between them. The chain's CDR3 is CASSSDIPTKFF. CDR3 DNA: TGTGCCAGCAGCTCGGACATCCCCACGAAGTTCTTC.